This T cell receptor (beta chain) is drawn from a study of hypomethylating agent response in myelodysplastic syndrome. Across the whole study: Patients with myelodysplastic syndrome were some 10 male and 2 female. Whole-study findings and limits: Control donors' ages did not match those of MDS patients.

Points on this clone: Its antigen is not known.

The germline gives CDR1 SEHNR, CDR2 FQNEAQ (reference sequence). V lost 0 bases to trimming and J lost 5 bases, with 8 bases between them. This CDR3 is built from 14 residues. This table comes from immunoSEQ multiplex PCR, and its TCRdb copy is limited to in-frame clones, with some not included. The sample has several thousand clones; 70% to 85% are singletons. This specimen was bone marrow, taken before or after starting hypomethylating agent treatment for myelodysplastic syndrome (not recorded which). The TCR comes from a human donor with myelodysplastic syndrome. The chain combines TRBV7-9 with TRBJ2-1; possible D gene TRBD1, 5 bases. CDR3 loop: CASSLAAGNNEQFF. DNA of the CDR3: TGTGCCAGCAGCTTAGCAGCAGGGAACAATGAGCAGTTCTTC.